This entry describes one T cell receptor (beta chain). Its specificity is not known. Division of CD4+ cells produced a CD45RA+ naive subset and a CD45RA-negative memory subset. This entry comes from a study of shared clonotypes between healthy human individuals. Study findings and constraints: Non-shared clonotypes had lower generation probabilities than clonotypes shared by all four sorted-subset donors. Naive CD4 clonotypes were shared across a few donors at about 5%. Donor clonotype sharing was expected to depend on sequencing depth.

Profiling relied on immunoSEQ multiplex PCR, and the TCRdb table lists in-frame clones only, not all of them. The profile shows about 1.5 million clones, approximately 97% of them singletons. Germline V gives CDR1 SQVTM, CDR2 ANQGSEA. Trimming left V 3 bases short and J 7 bases short, with 15 bases between. The CDR3 loop spans 14 amino acids. The receptor comes from a man aged 25 to 40 in good health. The sample consisted of naive CD4+ T cells sorted from blood. Subset denoted: CD45RA+ positively selected. This chain links TRBV29-1 with TRBJ2-2; D is perhaps TRBD1 (7 bases). The CDR3 nucleotides are TGCAGCGTTGAGGAGGGGGCCTGGGGCGGGGAGCTGTTTTTT. Translation: CSVEEGAWGGELFF.